This note documents a single T cell receptor beta chain sequence. No antigen is known for it. Per-base quality was not reported, and no clone a single base away is much larger than it. In the prospective study, participants were roughly 18 to 100 years old, resided in approximately 25 geographic areas of the United States, and were enrolled through a virtual design. In the prospective study, participants were assigned to cohorts based on the clinical history participants reported in a screening survey and a study questionnaire. Mobile phlebotomists in the prospective study collected whole blood, serum and a nasopharyngeal or oropharyngeal swab from every participant. Participants in the prospective study had the option to provide additional blood draws and questionnaires over an approximately 2-month period. Prospective study blood samples were shipped either frozen or at room temperature before DNA extraction.

TCRbeta CDR3 regions were amplified from genomic DNA by means of the immunoSEQ Assay, a bias-controlled multiplex PCR. The study's own analysis went as follows. Within the assay, amplification of reference gene primers was used to estimate how many nucleated cells each sample contained. Sequence reads were collapsed and filtered to measure the absolute abundance of every unique TCRbeta CDR3 rearrangement. For each sample, productive Simpson clonality was calculated by taking the square root of Simpson's diversity index across productive rearrangements. TCRdb stores this immuneACCESS table with in-frame sequences only. Part of the clones is absent; in the studies checked, under half of the shortfall reflects unresolved V genes, and no reason is known for the rest. V and J calls and clone size come straight from that table; D and trimming were deduced from the DNA. The sample records about 280,000 clones, more than 80% of which are singletons. Of the sample, 4.1% falls within the top ten clones.

CDR1 and CDR2, looked up from the germline V gene (reference sequence), are LNHDA and SQIVND. Ends trimmed: V by 5 bases, J by 0 bases; bases unmatched to a gene: 4. The CDR3 numbers 14 residues from cysteine through phenylalanine. Of all the DNA, just the CDR3 is kept, 42 bases in frame from base 1. The sample comes from a study of blood T cell repertoires in COVID-19 (dated by TCRdb to about 2020). Study-level background: Samples from collaborators originated in the United States, Italy and Spain and spanned both the acute and convalescent phases of COVID-19. The material from the prospective study consisted of cDNA or gDNA derived from T cells, B-cell-depleted T cells, or PBMCs. Deeply sampled blood TCRbeta repertoires from subjects exposed to, actively infected with, or recovered from COVID-19 were included in the dataset. The repertoires were made available in a free public database intended to serve as a resource for research on the immune response to SARS-CoV-2. The samples were drawn from two sources: the first 160 participants of the ongoing ImmuneRACE study, and some 1,300 subjects contributed by 6 global collaborators. Nearly every sample came with metadata listing a de-identified subject ID, COVID-19 status, age in years and sex. Where available, HLA class I and class II types were obtained from metadata supplied by the sample provider rather than from assay-based typing.

The paper's findings and limits, for the study overall: The amount of clinical and demographic metadata varied by source and participant and was provided uncurated.

The source material was PBMCs or T cells enriched from blood (not recorded which). The V and J genes are TRBV19 and TRBJ2-7; 7 of the junction bases match TRBD2. The TCR comes from a woman aged 25-40 years with acute COVID-19. The CDR3 loop reads CASSLGEGSYEQYF. The DNA sequence follows: TGTGCCAGTAGTTTGGGGGAGGGCTCCTACGAGCAGTACTTC.